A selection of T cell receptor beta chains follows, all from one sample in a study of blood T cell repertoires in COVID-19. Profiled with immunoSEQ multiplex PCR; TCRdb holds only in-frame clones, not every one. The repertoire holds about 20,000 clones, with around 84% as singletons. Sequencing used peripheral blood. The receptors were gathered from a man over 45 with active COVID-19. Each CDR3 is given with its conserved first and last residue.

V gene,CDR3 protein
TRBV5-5,CASSLRGQGDLAEAFF
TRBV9,CASSVAGGVRTYGYTF
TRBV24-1,CATSGPGSSSYNSPLHF
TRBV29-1,CSVGDETGILYGYTF
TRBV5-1,CASSPPGLGVGELFF
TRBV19,CASSIDSGANTIYF
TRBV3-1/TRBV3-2,CASSPNEGGYGYTF
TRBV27,CASSLYRGGTGELFF
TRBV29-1,CSVGKGGNIAEAFF
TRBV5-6,CASSPWTGTDTQYF
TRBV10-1,CASSEYGSSYNSPLHF
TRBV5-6,CASSLDFRGEAFF
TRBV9,CASSPRPGAQGIEQFF
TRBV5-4,CASSSGGSNEKLFF
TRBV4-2,CASSHIGQEREKLFF
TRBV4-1,CASSHPLQGQTSYSNQPQHF
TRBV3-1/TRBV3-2,CASSSDFRGTGELFF
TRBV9,CASSVDRVSYNEQFF
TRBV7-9,CATPLGTDNSPLHF
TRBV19,CASKAAGRGFTEAFF
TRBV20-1,CSAHRGRAFF
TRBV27,CASSPGTSGTEKLFF
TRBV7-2,CASNPPGLRTDTQYF
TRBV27,CASRRIQGNYGYTF
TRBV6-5,CASSREKFLNYGYTF
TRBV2,CASRPLSSYNEQFF
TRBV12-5,CASGTGGIQYF